This T cell receptor beta chain was sequenced in a study of beta chain features in type 1 diabetes. Whole-study context: Patients and healthy donors were similar in age, gender and cell yields.

This CDR3 region has 12 residues. The germline V and J ends were trimmed by 11 bases and 5 bases, with 13 bases remaining between them. The germline gives CDR1 ENHRY, CDR2 SYGVKD. In its sample, this clone was seen a few times. Expressed TCRB transcripts got sequenced, as all isolated RNA was reverse transcribed. The method was immunoSEQ multiplex PCR; TCRdb's version includes in-frame clones alone and lacks a portion of them. The sample contains about 220,000 clones, approximately 10% of which appear only once. The sample comprised central memory CD4+ T cells from blood. The chain combines TRBV10-3 with TRBJ2-1; either TRBD1 or TRBD2 may supply D (5 bases each). This clonotype originated in a man younger than 30 in good health. In nucleotides, the CDR3 is TGTGCCGCAGGGACGGTCAACAATGAGCAGTTCTTC. The encoded protein is CAAGTVNNEQFF.